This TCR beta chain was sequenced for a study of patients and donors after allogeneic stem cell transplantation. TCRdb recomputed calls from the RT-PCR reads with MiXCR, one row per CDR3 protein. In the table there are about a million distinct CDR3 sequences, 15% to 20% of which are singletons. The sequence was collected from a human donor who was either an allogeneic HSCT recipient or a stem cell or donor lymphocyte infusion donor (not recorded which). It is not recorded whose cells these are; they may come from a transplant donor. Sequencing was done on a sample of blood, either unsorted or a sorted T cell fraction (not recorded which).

The CDR3: CASSPRGSIPLDEQFF. The CDR3 bases are TGTGCCAGCAGTCCCCGGGGTAGCATACCTCTTGATGAGCAGTTCTTC. The V and J genes are TRBV28 and TRBJ2-1; tentatively, D is TRBD2 (5 bases). This CDR3 spans 16 amino acids. Trimming removed 5 bases from V and 8 bases from J, with 22 bases in between. The germline V gene encodes CDR1 MDHEN and CDR2 SYDVKM.